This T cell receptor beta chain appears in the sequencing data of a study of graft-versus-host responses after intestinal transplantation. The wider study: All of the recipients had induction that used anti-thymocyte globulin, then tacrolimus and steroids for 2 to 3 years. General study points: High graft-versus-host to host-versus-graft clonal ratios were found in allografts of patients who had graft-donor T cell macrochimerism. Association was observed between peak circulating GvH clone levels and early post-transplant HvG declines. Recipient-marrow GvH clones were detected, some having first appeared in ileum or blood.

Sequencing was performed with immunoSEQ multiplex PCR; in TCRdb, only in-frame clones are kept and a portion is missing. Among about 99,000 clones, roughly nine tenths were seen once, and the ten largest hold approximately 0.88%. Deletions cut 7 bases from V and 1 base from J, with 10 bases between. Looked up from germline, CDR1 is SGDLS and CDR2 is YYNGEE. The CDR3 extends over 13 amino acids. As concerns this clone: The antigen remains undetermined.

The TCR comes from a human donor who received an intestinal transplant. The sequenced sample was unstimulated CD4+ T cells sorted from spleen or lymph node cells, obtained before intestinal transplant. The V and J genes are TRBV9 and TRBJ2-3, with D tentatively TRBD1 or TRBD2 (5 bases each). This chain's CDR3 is CASGGAGTDTQYF. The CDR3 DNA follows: TGTGCCAGCGGGGGAGCGGGCACAGATACGCAGTATTTT.